Shown below are 3 T cell receptor beta chains from a single sample sequenced in a study of T cells after yellow fever vaccination. Via MiXCR, TCRdb re-called the 5' RACE reads, giving one row per CDR3 protein. The profile covers about 210,000 distinct CDR3 sequences, with under 3.5% appearing a single time and 3.2% taken by the ten largest. Sequences were derived from CD4+ T cells sorted from PBMCs, sampled 10 days after the yellow fever booster vaccination. The receptors here all came from a man aged 18 to 29 who received the YFV17D yellow fever vaccine.

V and J are TRBV7-2 and TRBJ2-7; D may match TRBD1 or TRBD2 (6 bases each). CDR1 SGHTA and CDR2 FQGNSA come from the germline V gene. The CDR3 runs 14 residues. V lost 8 bases and J 6 bases, leaving 20 bases between the germline ends. As DNA, the CDR3 is TGTGCCAGCGGACCCGGGACTCTAGGGGGCGAGCAGTACTTC. Translating gives CASGPGTLGGEQYF.

This sequence joins TRBV5-1 and TRBJ2-7, with D tentatively TRBD1 (6 bases). This CDR3 is 13 amino acids long. The V gene lost 6 bases and the J gene lost 4 bases, with 14 bases spanning the gap. In germline, CDR1 is SGHRS, CDR2 YFSETQ. The CDR3 loop reads CASNPQGGYEQYF. In DNA, the CDR3 is TGCGCCAGCAACCCACAGGGCGGTTACGAGCAGTACTTC.

This clonotype was detected many times. The chain recombines TRBV6-6 with TRBJ2-4; tentatively, D is TRBD2 (5 bases). The CDR3 consists of 14 residues. Germline CDR1 is MNHNY and CDR2 is SVGAGI (reference sequence). V lost 5 bases, J lost 1 base, and 9 bases lay in between. CDR3 amino acids: CASSRESAKNIQYF. The DNA for the CDR3 is TGTGCCAGCAGTCGGGAATCGGCCAAAAACATTCAGTACTTC.